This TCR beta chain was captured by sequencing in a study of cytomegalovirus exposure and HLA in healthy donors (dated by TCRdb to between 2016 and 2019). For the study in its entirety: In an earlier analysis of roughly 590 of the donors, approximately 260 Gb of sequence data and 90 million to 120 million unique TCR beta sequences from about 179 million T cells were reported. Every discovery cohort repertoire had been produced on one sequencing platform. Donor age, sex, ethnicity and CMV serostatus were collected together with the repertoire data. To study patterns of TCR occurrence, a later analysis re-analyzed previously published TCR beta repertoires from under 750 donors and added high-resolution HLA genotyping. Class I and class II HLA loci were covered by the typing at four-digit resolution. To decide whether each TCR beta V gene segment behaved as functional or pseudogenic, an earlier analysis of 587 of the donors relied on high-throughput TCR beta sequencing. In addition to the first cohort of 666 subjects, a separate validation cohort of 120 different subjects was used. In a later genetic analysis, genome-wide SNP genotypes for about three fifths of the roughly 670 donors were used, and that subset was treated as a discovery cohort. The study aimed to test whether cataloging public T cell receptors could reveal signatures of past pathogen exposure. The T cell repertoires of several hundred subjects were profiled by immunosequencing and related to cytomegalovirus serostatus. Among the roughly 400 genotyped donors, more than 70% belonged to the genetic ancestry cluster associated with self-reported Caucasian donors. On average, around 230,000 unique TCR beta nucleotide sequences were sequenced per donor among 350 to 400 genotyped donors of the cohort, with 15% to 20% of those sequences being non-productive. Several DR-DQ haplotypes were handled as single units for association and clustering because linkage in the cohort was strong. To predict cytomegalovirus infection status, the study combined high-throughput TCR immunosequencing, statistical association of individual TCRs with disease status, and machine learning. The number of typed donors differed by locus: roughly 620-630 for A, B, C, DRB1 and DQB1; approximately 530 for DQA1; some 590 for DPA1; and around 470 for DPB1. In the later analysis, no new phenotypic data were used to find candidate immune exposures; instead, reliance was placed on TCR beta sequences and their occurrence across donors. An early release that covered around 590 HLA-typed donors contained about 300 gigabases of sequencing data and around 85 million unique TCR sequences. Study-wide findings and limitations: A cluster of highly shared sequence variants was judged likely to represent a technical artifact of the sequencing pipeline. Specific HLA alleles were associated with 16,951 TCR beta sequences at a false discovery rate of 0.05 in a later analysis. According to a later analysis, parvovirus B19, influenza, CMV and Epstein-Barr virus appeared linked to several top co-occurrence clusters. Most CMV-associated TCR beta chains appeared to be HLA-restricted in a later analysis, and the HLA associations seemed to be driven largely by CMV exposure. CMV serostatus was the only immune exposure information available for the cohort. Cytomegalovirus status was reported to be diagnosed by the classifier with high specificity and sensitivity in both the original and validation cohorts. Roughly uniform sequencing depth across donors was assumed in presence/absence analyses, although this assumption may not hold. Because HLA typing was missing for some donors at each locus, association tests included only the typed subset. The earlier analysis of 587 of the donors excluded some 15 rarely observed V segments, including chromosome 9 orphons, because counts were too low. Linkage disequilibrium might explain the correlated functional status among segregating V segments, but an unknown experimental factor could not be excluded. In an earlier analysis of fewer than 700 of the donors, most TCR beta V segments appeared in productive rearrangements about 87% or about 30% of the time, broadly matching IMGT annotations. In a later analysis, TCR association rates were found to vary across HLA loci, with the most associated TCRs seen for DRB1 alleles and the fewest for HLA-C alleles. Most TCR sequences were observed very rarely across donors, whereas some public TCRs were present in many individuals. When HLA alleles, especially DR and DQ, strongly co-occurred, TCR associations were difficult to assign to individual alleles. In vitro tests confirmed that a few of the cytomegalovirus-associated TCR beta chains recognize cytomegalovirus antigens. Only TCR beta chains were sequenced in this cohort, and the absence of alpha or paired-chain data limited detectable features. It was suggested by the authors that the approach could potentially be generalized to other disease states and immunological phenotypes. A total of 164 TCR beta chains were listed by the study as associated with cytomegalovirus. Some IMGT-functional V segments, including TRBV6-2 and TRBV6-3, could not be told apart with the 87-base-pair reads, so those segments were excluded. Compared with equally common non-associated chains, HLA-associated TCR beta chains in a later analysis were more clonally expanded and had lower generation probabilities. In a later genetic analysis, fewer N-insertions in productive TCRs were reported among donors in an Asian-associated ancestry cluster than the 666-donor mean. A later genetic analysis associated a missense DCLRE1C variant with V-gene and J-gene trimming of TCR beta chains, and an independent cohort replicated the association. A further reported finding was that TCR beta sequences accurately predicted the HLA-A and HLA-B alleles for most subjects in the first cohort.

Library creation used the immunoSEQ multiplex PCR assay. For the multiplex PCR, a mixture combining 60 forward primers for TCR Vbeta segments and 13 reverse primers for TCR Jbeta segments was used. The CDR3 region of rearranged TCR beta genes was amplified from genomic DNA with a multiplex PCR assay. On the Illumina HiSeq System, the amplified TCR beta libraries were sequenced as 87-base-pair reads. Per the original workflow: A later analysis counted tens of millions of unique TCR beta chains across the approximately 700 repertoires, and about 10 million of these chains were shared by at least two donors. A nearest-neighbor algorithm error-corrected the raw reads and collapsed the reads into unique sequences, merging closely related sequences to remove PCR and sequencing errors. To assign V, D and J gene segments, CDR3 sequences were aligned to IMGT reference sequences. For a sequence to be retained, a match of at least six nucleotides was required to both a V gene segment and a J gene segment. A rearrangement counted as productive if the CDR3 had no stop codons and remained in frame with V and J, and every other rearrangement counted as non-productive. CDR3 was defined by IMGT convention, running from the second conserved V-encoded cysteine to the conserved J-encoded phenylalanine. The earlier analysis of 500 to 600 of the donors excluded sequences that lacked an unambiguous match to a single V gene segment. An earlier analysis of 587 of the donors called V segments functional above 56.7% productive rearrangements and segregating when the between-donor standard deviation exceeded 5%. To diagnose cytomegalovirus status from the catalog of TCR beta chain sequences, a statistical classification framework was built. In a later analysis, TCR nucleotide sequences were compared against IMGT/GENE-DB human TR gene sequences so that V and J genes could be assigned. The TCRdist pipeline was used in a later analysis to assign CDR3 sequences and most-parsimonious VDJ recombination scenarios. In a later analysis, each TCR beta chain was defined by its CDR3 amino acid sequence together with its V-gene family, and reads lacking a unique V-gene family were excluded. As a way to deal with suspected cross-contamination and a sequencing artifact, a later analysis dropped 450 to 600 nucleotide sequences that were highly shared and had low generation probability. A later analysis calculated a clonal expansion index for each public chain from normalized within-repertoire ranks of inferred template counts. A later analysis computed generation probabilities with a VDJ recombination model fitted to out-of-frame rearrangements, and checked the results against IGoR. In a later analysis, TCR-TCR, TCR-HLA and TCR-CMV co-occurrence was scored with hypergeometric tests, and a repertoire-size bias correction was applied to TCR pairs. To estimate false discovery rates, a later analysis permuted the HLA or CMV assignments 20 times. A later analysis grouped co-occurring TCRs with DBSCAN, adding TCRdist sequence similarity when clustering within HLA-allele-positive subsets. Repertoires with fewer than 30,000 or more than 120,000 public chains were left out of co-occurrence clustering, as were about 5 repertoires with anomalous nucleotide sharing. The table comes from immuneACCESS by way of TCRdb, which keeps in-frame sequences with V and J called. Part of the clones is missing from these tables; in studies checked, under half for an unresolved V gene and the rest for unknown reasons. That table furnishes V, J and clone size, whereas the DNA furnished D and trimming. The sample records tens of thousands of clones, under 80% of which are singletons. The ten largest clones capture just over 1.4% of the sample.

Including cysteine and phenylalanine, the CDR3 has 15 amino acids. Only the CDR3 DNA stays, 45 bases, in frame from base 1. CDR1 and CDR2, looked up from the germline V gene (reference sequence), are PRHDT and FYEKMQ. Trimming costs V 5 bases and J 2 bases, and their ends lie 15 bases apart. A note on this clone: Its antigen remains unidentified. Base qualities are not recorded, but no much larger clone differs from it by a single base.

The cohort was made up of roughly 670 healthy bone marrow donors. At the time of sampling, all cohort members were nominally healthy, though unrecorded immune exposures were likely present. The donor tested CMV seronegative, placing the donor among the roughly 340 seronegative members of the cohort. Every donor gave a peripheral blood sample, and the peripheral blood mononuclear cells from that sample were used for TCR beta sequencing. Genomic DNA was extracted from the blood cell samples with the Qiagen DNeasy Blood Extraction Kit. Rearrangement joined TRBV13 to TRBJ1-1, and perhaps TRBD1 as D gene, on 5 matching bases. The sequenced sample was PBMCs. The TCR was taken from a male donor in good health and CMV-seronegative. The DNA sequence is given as TGTGCCAGCAGCACCGGTGGATGGGGCAACACTGAAGCTTTCTTT. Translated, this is CASSTGGWGNTEAFF.